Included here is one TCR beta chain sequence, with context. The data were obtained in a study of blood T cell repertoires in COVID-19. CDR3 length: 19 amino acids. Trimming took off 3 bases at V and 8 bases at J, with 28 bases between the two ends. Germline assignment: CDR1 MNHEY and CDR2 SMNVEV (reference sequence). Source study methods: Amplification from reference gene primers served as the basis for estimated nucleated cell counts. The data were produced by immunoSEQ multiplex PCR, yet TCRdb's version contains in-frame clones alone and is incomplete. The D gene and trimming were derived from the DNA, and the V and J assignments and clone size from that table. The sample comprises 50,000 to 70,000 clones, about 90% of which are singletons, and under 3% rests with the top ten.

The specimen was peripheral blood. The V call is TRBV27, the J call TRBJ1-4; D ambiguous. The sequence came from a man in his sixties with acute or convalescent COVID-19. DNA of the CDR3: TGTGCCAGCAGTTTTGGTCACGACATTCCAGTCCCAGATCGGGAAAAACTGTTTTTT. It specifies CASSFGHDIPVPDREKLFF.